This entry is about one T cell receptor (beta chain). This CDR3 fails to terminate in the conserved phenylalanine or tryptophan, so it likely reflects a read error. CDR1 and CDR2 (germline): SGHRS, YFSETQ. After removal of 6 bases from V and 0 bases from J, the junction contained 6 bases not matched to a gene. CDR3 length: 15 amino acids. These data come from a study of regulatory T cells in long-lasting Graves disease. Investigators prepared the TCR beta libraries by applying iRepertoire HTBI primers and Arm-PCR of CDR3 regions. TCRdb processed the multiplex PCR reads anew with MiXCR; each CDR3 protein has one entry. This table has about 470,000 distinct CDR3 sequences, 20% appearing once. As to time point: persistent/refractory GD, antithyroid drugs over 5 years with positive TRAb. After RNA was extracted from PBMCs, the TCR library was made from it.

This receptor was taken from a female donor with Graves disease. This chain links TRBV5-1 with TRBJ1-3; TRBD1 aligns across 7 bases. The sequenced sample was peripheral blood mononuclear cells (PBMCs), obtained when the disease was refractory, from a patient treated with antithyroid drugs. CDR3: CASTSGDSSGNTIYV. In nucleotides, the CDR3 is TGCGCCAGCACCTCGGGGGACAGCTCTGGAAACACCATATATGTT.